The rows below give T cell receptor beta chains drawn from one sample of a study of blood T cell repertoires in COVID-19. The data were produced by immunoSEQ multiplex PCR, yet TCRdb's version contains in-frame clones alone and is incomplete. Of about 320,000 clones listed, more than 90% are singletons. Material for sequencing was PBMCs or T cells enriched from blood (not recorded which). The origin of the receptors is a woman aged 25 to 39 who had been exposed to COVID-19. The CDR3 runs from the conserved cysteine through the conserved F or W. Fields, in order: J gene, clone size, V gene, D gene, CDR3 DNA, CDR3 protein. The D gene is left open where the match is weak. Clone size is shown for a subset of rows, as once, few, many or a class of expanded clone.

j_gene: TRBJ1-6
abundance: -
v_gene: TRBV7-2
d_gene: -
CDR3nt: TGTGCCAGCAGCTTAGGCGGCGGAGGATATAATTCACCCCTCCACTTT
CDR3aa: CASSLGGGGYNSPLHF

j_gene: TRBJ1-2
abundance: once
v_gene: TRBV3-1/TRBV3-2
d_gene: -
CDR3nt: TGTGCCAGCAGCCAAGTGAGCAGGGGAAATGGCTACACCTTC
CDR3aa: CASSQVSRGNGYTF

j_gene: TRBJ1-2
abundance: -
v_gene: TRBV30
d_gene: -
CDR3nt: TGTGCCTGGAGGGCCGTGCCCAGTAACTATGGCTACACCTTC
CDR3aa: CAWRAVPSNYGYTF

j_gene: TRBJ1-3
abundance: -
v_gene: TRBV11-2
d_gene: -
CDR3nt: TGTGCCAGCAGCCGGACAGTAACGCCTGGAAACACCATATATTTT
CDR3aa: CASSRTVTPGNTIYF

j_gene: TRBJ2-7
abundance: -
v_gene: TRBV5-6
d_gene: TRBD1
CDR3nt: TGTGCCAGCAGCTGGAACAGGGGGGTGTACGAGCAGTACTTC
CDR3aa: CASSWNRGVYEQYF

j_gene: TRBJ1-6
abundance: -
v_gene: TRBV30
d_gene: TRBD1
CDR3nt: TGTGCCTGGATTGCCGGTTCCGGGACAGGGGCTTCACCCCTCCACTTT
CDR3aa: CAWIAGSGTGASPLHF

j_gene: TRBJ2-7
abundance: -
v_gene: TRBV6-2/TRBV6-3
d_gene: -
CDR3nt: TGTGCCAGCAGTCGGGGACCCGGGAGCGAGCAGTACTTC
CDR3aa: CASSRGPGSEQYF

j_gene: TRBJ1-4
abundance: -
v_gene: TRBV5-1
d_gene: -
CDR3nt: TGCGCCAGCAGCCCCGGACAGAAACCAACTAATGAAAAACTGTTTTTT
CDR3aa: CASSPGQKPTNEKLFF

j_gene: TRBJ2-5
abundance: -
v_gene: TRBV7-9
d_gene: -
CDR3nt: TGTGCCAGCAGCCCCCTGGGGGGGGGCTCAGAGACCCAGTACTTC
CDR3aa: CASSPLGGGSETQYF

j_gene: TRBJ1-1
abundance: -
v_gene: TRBV5-1
d_gene: -
CDR3nt: TGCGCCAGCAGCTTGCAGGGAAGAAGCACTGAAGCTTTCTTT
CDR3aa: CASSLQGRSTEAFF

j_gene: TRBJ2-2
abundance: -
v_gene: TRBV7-2
d_gene: TRBD1
CDR3nt: TGTGCCAGCAGGAACAGGGGGATGAACACCGGGGAGCTGTTTTTT
CDR3aa: CASRNRGMNTGELFF

j_gene: TRBJ2-3
abundance: -
v_gene: TRBV30
d_gene: -
CDR3nt: TGTGCCTGGGGTAAGGGGGGGCGAATACCTAACACAGATACGCAGTATTTT
CDR3aa: CAWGKGGRIPNTDTQYF

j_gene: TRBJ2-7
abundance: -
v_gene: TRBV11-2
d_gene: TRBD1
CDR3nt: TGTGCCAGCAGCTTAGTTGACGGACAGGGTTACGAGCAGTACTTC
CDR3aa: CASSLVDGQGYEQYF

j_gene: TRBJ2-2
abundance: -
v_gene: TRBV5-1
d_gene: -
CDR3nt: TGCGCCAGCAGCTTGGCCCGCCAGGGTAGAGTGGAGCTGTTTTTT
CDR3aa: CASSLARQGRVELFF

j_gene: TRBJ1-4
abundance: -
v_gene: TRBV2
d_gene: TRBD1
CDR3nt: TGTGCCAGCAGTGAGGGCAGGGGGGATGAAAAACTGTTTTTT
CDR3aa: CASSEGRGDEKLFF

j_gene: TRBJ2-5
abundance: -
v_gene: TRBV6-5
d_gene: TRBD2
CDR3nt: TGTGCCAGCAGTCATTATAGCGGGAACCAAGAGACCCAGTACTTC
CDR3aa: CASSHYSGNQETQYF

j_gene: TRBJ1-1
abundance: few
v_gene: TRBV19
d_gene: -
CDR3nt: TGTGCCAGTAGTTCGACAGCGAACACTGAAGCTTTCTTT
CDR3aa: CASSSTANTEAFF

j_gene: TRBJ1-1
abundance: -
v_gene: TRBV10-3
d_gene: TRBD1
CDR3nt: TGTGCCATCAGGAAAGGGACAGGGGATGGAGGTAGGACTGAAGCTTTCTTT
CDR3aa: CAIRKGTGDGGRTEAFF

j_gene: TRBJ2-1
abundance: -
v_gene: TRBV10-3
d_gene: TRBD2
CDR3nt: TGTGCCATCAATGAGGGCGGGGGGGCCTTTGAGCAGTTCTTC
CDR3aa: CAINEGGGAFEQFF

j_gene: TRBJ1-1
abundance: -
v_gene: TRBV29-1
d_gene: TRBD1
CDR3nt: TGCAGCGTGGGGACAGGGACTGAAGCTTTCTTT
CDR3aa: CSVGTGTEAFF

j_gene: TRBJ1-2
abundance: -
v_gene: TRBV11-1
d_gene: -
CDR3nt: TGTGCCAGCAGCTCTGGTGGGGGCCCCAGGCTCTATGGCTACACCTTC
CDR3aa: CASSSGGGPRLYGYTF

j_gene: TRBJ1-1
abundance: -
v_gene: TRBV7-9
d_gene: -
CDR3nt: TGTGCCTACGAACGGGTGCAAGCTTTCTTT
CDR3aa: CAYERVQAFF

j_gene: TRBJ1-2
abundance: -
v_gene: TRBV7-2
d_gene: TRBD1
CDR3nt: TGTGCCAGCAGCTTCCGGGACAGGGTCGGCTACACCTTC
CDR3aa: CASSFRDRVGYTF

j_gene: TRBJ2-2
abundance: -
v_gene: TRBV11-3
d_gene: -
CDR3nt: TGTGCCAGCAGCTTAGATAGTCCTTCGGCGGGCGGCGGGGAGCTGTTTTTT
CDR3aa: CASSLDSPSAGGGELFF

j_gene: TRBJ1-3
abundance: once
v_gene: TRBV29-1
d_gene: -
CDR3nt: TGCAGCGTTGTCCGAGACTCTGGAAACACCATATATTTT
CDR3aa: CSVVRDSGNTIYF

j_gene: TRBJ2-7
abundance: -
v_gene: TRBV5-1
d_gene: TRBD1
CDR3nt: TGCGCCAGCAGCCTCCTCGGACAGGGGGGCTACGAGCAGTACTTC
CDR3aa: CASSLLGQGGYEQYF

j_gene: TRBJ2-1
abundance: -
v_gene: TRBV3-1/TRBV3-2
d_gene: -
CDR3nt: TGTGCCAGCAGCCACGGGATCCGGCGGTTCTTC
CDR3aa: CASSHGIRRFF

j_gene: TRBJ2-7
abundance: -
v_gene: TRBV7-9
d_gene: TRBD1
CDR3nt: TGTGCCAGCAGCCCTGGGACAGGGGGCAGCTACGAGCAGTACTTC
CDR3aa: CASSPGTGGSYEQYF

j_gene: TRBJ1-1
abundance: -
v_gene: TRBV7-9
d_gene: -
CDR3nt: TGTGCCAGCGTACCTCAAGCACAGCCGAACACTGAAGCTTTCTTT
CDR3aa: CASVPQAQPNTEAFF

j_gene: TRBJ2-3
abundance: -
v_gene: TRBV5-1
d_gene: -
CDR3nt: TGCGCCAGCAGTCTCCAACCCCCAGGGTTAGATACGCAGTATTTT
CDR3aa: CASSLQPPGLDTQYF